Below, one TCR beta chain is given with its context. The antigen remains undetermined. Trimming stripped 5 bases from V and 2 bases from J, with 14 bases between. This CDR3 has 15 amino acids. CDR1 and CDR2 from the germline V gene are SGHTA and FQGTGA. This specimen belongs to a study of cytomegalovirus exposure and HLA in healthy donors. Whole-study results and caveats: Reportedly, a later analysis found an Asian-associated ancestry cluster had fewer N-insertions than the roughly 700-donor mean. TCR beta V segments were, for the most part, productive about 87% or about 30% of the time in an earlier analysis. Indistinguishable V segments, including TRBV6-2 and TRBV6-3, were excluded. Most TCR sequences were rare, but some public TCRs occurred in many donors.

It was with 60 Vbeta and 13 Jbeta primers that the PCR ran. Data came from immunoSEQ multiplex PCR; TCRdb stores just in-frame clones and leaves some out. The sample includes 150,000 to 200,000 clones, roughly 80% of them seen just once. The J gene is TRBJ2-3, the V gene TRBV7-3; the D gene is possibly TRBD2 (6 bases). Sequenced material: PBMCs. The sequence was collected from a man aged 50-59 years in good health and CMV-seronegative. The CDR3 here is CASSPDGTHTDTQYF. CDR3 in DNA: TGTGCCAGCAGCCCAGACGGGACTCACACAGATACGCAGTATTTT. The whole variable domain, remainder taken from reference TRBV7-3 and TRBJ2-3, is GAGVSQTPSNKVTEKGKYVELRCDPISGHTALYWYRQSLGQGPEFLIYFQGTGAADDSGLPNDRFFAVRPEGSVSTLKIQRTERGDSAVYLCASSPDGTHTDTQYFGPGTRLTVL.